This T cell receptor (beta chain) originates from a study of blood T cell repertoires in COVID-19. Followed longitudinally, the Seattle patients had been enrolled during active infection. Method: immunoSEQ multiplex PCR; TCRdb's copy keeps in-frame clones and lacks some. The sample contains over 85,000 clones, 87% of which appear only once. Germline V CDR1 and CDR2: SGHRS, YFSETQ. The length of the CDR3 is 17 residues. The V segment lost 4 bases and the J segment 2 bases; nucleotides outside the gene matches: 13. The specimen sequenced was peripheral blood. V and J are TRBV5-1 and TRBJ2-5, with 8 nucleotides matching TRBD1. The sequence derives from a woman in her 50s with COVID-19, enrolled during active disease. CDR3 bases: TGCGCCAGCAGCCCCGGCGGGGCAGGGGGCGGTCAAGAGACCCAGTACTTC. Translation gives CASSPGGAGGGQETQYF.